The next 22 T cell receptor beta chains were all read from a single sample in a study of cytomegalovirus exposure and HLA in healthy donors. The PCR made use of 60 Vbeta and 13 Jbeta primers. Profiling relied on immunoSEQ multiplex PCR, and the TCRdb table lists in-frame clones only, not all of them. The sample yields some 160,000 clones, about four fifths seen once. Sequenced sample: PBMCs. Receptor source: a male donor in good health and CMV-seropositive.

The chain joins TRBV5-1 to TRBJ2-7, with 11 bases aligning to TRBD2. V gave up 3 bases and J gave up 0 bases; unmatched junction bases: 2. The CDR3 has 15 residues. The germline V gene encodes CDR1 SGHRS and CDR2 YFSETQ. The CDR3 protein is CASSSTSGSSYEQYF. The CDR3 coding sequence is TGCGCCAGCAGCTCAACTAGCGGGAGCTCCTACGAGCAGTACTTC.

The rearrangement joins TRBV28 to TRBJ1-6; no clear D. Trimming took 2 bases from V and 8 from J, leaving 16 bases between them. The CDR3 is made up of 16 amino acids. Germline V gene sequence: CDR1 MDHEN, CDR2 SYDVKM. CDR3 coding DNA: TGTGCCAGCAGTTTAAACCCCACCCGGAGGTATTCACCCCTCCACTTT. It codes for CASSLNPTRRYSPLHF.

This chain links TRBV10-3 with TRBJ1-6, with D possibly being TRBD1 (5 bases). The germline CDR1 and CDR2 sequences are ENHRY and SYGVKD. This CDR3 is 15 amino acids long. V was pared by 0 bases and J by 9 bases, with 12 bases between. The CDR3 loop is CAISESAREGSPLHF. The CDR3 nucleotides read TGTGCCATCAGTGAGTCGGCCAGGGAAGGTTCACCCCTCCACTTT.

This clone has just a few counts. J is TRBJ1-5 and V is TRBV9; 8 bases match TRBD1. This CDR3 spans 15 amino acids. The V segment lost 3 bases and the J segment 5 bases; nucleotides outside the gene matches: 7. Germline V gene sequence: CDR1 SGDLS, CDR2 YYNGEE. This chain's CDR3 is CASSAGGQAHQPQHF. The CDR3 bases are TGTGCCAGCAGCGCAGGGGGACAGGCACATCAGCCCCAGCATTTT.

CDR3 in DNA: TGTGCCAGCAGTCCGGACAGGGGGATCAATCAGCCCCAGCATTTT. Protein product: CASSPDRGINQPQHF. V is TRBV7-2 and J is TRBJ1-5; 10 bases map to TRBD1. V trimming: 6 bases; J trimming: 3 bases; junction bases outside the gene matches: 5. Germline lookup yields CDR1 SGHTA and CDR2 FQGNSA. The CDR3 consists of 15 residues.

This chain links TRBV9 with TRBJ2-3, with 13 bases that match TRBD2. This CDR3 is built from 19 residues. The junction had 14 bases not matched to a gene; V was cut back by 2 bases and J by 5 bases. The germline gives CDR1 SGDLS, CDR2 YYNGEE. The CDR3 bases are TGTGCCAGCAGCGTCACCGGGACTAGCGGGAACAGGCGAGAAGATACGCAGTATTTT. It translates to CASSVTGTSGNRREDTQYF.

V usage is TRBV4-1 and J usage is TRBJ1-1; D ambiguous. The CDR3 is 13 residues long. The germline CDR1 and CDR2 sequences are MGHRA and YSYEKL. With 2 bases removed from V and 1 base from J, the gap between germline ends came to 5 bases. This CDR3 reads CASSQRGNTEAFF. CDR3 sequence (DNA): TGCGCCAGCAGCCAAAGAGGGAACACTGAAGCTTTCTTT.

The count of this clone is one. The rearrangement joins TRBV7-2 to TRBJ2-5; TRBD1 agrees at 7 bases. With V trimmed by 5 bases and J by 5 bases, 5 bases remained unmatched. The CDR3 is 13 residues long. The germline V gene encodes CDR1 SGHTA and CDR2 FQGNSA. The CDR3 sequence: CASSPGGWETQYF. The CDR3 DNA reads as TGTGCCAGCAGCCCAGGGGGATGGGAGACCCAGTACTTC.

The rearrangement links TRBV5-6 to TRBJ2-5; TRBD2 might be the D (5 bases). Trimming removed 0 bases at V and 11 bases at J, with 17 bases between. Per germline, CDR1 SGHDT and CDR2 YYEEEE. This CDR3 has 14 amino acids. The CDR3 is CASSLGGERFQQYF. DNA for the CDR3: TGTGCCAGCAGCTTGGGTGGGGAGAGGTTCCAGCAGTACTTC.

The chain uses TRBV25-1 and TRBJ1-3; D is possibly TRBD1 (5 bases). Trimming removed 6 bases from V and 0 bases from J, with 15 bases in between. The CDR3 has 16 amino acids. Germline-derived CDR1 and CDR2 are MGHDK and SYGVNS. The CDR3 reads CASRGTFPLSGNTIYF. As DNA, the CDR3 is TGTGCCAGCAGAGGGACTTTTCCGCTCTCTGGAAACACCATATATTTT. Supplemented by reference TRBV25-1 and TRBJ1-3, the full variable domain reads EADIYQTPRYLVIGTGKKITLECSQTMGHDKMYWYQQDPGMELHLIHYSYGVNSTEKGDLSSESTVSRIRTEHFPLTLESARPSHTSQYLCASRGTFPLSGNTIYFGEGSWLTVV.

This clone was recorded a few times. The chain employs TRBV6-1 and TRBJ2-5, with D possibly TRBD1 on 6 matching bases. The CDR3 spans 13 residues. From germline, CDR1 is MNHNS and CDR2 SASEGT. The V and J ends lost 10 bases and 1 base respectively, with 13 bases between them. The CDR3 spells CATRTASQETQYF. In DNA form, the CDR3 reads TGTGCCACCCGGACAGCATCCCAAGAGACCCAGTACTTC.

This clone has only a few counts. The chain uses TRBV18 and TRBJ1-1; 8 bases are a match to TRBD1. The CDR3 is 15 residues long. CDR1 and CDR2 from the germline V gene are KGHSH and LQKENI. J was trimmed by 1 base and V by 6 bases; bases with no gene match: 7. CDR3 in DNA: TGTGCCAGCTCCCAGTCCGGGACAGGGAACACTGAAGCTTTCTTT. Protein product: CASSQSGTGNTEAFF.

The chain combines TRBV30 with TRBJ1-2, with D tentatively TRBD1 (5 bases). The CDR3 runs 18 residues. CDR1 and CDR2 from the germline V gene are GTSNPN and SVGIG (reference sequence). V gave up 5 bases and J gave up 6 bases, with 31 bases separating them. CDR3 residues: CAWSDVGQWGESSDGYTF. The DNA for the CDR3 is TGTGCCTGGTCGGATGTTGGGCAATGGGGGGAGTCTAGTGATGGCTACACCTTC.

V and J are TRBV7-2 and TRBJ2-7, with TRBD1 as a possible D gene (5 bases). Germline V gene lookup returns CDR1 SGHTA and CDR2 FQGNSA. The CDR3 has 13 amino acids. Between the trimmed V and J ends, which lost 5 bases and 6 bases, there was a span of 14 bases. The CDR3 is CASSPSVGPEQYF. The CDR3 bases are TGTGCCAGCAGCCCCAGTGTGGGGCCCGAGCAGTACTTC.

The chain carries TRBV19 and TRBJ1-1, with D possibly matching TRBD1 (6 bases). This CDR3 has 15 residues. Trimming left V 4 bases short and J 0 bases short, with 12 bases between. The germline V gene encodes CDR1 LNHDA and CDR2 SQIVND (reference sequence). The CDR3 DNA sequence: TGTGCCAGTAGTACTGGGGACACTTTGAACACTGAAGCTTTCTTT. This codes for CASSTGDTLNTEAFF.

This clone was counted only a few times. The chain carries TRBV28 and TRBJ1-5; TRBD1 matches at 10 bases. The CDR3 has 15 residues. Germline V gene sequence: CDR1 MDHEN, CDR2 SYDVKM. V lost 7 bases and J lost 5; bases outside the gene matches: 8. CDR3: CASIQGDRGHQPQHF. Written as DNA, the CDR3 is TGTGCCAGCATCCAAGGGGACAGGGGCCATCAGCCCCAGCATTTT.

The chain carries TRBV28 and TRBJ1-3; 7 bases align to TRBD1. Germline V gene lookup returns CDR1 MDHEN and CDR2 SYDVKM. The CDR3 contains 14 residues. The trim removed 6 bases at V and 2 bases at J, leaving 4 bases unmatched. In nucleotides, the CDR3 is TGTGCCAGCAGCCGAGGGACAGCTGGAAACACCATATATTTT. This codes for CASSRGTAGNTIYF.

For the CDR3, the DNA is TGCGCCAGCAGCCCGGGACTAGCGGGAGGGAACAATGAGCAGTTCTTC. It specifies CASSPGLAGGNNEQFF. V gene TRBV5-1 combines with J gene TRBJ2-1, with 16 bases identical to TRBD2. The CDR3 consists of 16 residues. V lost 4 bases, J lost 5 bases, and 3 bases stayed unmatched. Germline-derived CDR1 and CDR2 are SGHRS and YFSETQ. The whole variable domain, remainder taken from reference TRBV5-1 and TRBJ2-1, is KAGVTQTPRYLIKTRGQQVTLSCSPISGHRSVSWYQQTPGQGLQFLFEYFSETQRNKGNFPGRFSGRQFSNSRSEMNVSTLELGDSALYLCASSPGLAGGNNEQFFGPGTRLTVL.

Here the CDR3 reads CASSGGRSGELFF. CDR3 coding DNA: TGTGCCAGCAGCGGGGGCCGATCCGGGGAGCTGTTTTTT. V and J are TRBV5-4 and TRBJ2-2, with a weak D call TRBD1 (6 bases). Germline V gene sequence: CDR1 SGHNT, CDR2 YYREEE (reference sequence). There are 13 residues in the CDR3. Trimming shortened V by 4 bases and J by 6 bases, and 10 bases separated the two germline ends.

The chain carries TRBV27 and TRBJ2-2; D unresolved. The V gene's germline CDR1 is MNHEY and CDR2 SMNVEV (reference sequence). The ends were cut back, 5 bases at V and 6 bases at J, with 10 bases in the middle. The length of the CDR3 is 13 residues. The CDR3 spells CASSIRHAGELFF. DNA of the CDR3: TGTGCCAGCAGTATAAGACACGCCGGGGAGCTGTTTTTT.

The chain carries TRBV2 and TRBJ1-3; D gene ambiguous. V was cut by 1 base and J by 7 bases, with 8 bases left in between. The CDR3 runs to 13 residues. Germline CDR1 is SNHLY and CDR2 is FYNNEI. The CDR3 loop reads CASSEVLRNTIYF. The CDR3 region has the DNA TGTGCCAGCAGTGAAGTTCTGCGGAACACCATATATTTT. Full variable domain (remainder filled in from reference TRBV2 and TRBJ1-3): EPEVTQTPSHQVTQMGQEVILRCVPISNHLYFYWYRQILGQKVEFLVSFYNNEISEKSEIFDDQFSVERPDGSNFTLKIRSTKLEDSAMYFCASSEVLRNTIYFGEGSWLTVV.

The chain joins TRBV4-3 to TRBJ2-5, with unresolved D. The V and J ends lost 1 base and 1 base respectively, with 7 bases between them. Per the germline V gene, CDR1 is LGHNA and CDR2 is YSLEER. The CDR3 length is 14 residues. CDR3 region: CASSQAPLQETQYF. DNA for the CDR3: TGCGCCAGCAGCCAAGCTCCCCTCCAAGAGACCCAGTACTTC.